These 6 T cell receptor beta chains came from one sample sequenced in a study of shared clonotypes between healthy human individuals. Method: immunoSEQ multiplex PCR; TCRdb's copy keeps in-frame clones and lacks some. The sample holds more than 550,000 clones, approximately 72% seen once. Specimen: memory CD4+ T cells sorted from blood. As for subset: CD45RA-negative fraction. Receptors were obtained from a woman in her twenties or thirties in good health.

The chain carries TRBV29-1 and TRBJ1-1; D possibly corresponds to TRBD1 (6 bases). CDR1 and CDR2 from the germline V gene are SQVTM and ANQGSEA. The CDR3 has 11 amino acids. Trimming removed 4 bases from V and 7 bases from J, with 10 bases in between. The CDR3 region is CSVGEGGEAFF. The DNA for the CDR3 is TGCAGCGTTGGGGAGGGGGGTGAAGCTTTCTTT.

The chain joins TRBV18 to TRBJ2-1, with D hard to call. This CDR3 is 16 amino acids long. The V gene lost 3 bases and the J gene lost 4 bases, with 16 bases spanning the gap. Germline V gene data show CDR1 as KGHSH and CDR2 as LQKENI. The CDR3 is CASSPPGRLTYNEQFF. The CDR3 DNA follows: TGTGCCAGCTCACCCCCCGGCAGATTAACTTACAATGAGCAGTTCTTC. The variable domain in full, with the rest retrieved from reference TRBV18 and TRBJ2-1, is NAGVMQNPRHLVRRRGQEARLRCSPMKGHSHVYWYRQLPEEGLKFMVYLQKENIIDESGMPKERFSAEFPKEGPSILRIQQVVRGDSAAYFCASSPPGRLTYNEQFFGPGTRLTVL.

J is TRBJ2-1 and V is TRBV4-1; the D gene is possibly TRBD1 (6 bases). The CDR3 extends over 14 amino acids. Trimming cost V 9 bases and J 5 bases, with 17 bases left between them. The germline V gene encodes CDR1 MGHRA and CDR2 YSYEKL. The DNA of the CDR3 is TGCGCCAGTAGAGGCCGGGACACAAACAATGAGCAGTTCTTC. This codes for CASRGRDTNNEQFF.

CDR3 bases: TGCGCCAGCAGCTTGGAGCGGGGTAATAGTCAGCAGTTCTTC. Its protein is CASSLERGNSQQFF. The rearrangement uses TRBV5-1 and TRBJ2-1; 7 bases are shared with TRBD2. The CDR3 covers 14 residues. J gave up 11 bases and V 0 bases, and 8 bases lay outside the gene matches. Germline V gene lookup returns CDR1 SGHRS and CDR2 YFSETQ. The whole variable domain, filled in from reference TRBV5-1 and TRBJ2-1, reads KAGVTQTPRYLIKTRGQQVTLSCSPISGHRSVSWYQQTPGQGLQFLFEYFSETQRNKGNFPGRFSGRQFSNSRSEMNVSTLELGDSALYLCASSLERGNSQQFFGPGTRLTVL.

The V and J genes are TRBV5-4 and TRBJ2-1; TRBD2 matches at 9 bases. The CDR3 totals 17 residues. Germline V gives CDR1 SGHNT, CDR2 YYREEE (reference sequence). The junction had 14 bases not matched to a gene; V was cut back by 1 base and J by 9 bases. CDR3 bases: TGTGCCAGCAGCTTGCCGCGGGTTCGCGCGGGAGGGGGTGAGCAGTTCTTC. It is translated as CASSLPRVRAGGGEQFF. The whole variable domain, remainder taken from reference TRBV5-4 and TRBJ2-1, is ETGVTQSPTHLIKTRGQQVTLRCSSQSGHNTVSWYQQALGQGPQFIFQYYREEENGRGNFPPRFSGLQFPNYSSELNVNALELDDSALYLCASSLPRVRAGGGEQFFGPGTRLTVL.

The chain is built from TRBV5-5 and TRBJ1-1, with D uncertain. V lost 5 bases to trimming and J lost 4 bases, with 6 bases between them. Germline-derived CDR1 and CDR2 are SGHKS and YYEKEE (reference sequence). The CDR3 covers 11 residues. The CDR3 region has the DNA TGTGCCAGCAGTCTCGCCACTGAAGCTTTCTTT. Translation gives CASSLATEAFF.